This entry concerns a single TCR beta chain. The sample belongs to a study of blood T cell repertoires in COVID-19. Turning to the study itself: The study drew acute and convalescent COVID-19 samples from the United States, Italy and Spain. PBMCs, B-cell-depleted T cells, or T cells were the source of the cDNA or gDNA that made up the material.

The germline V gene encodes CDR1 MNHNY and CDR2 SVGAGI (reference sequence). With 4 bases removed from V and 3 bases from J, the gap between germline ends came to 15 bases. The CDR3 runs to 16 residues. Assay used: immunoSEQ multiplex PCR; TCRdb lists only in-frame clones, some missing. The repertoire includes 300,000 to 400,000 clones, around 89% of them detected once, and more than 0.95% sits in the top ten. Recovery among Cohort 3 donors was established by two negative PCRs, clearance, or symptom resolution. Input material: PBMCs or T cells enriched from blood (not recorded which). The TCR comes from a woman aged 18-29 years who had recovered from COVID-19. The rearrangement uses TRBV6-6 and TRBJ2-2; D is perhaps TRBD1 (5 bases). CDR3 protein: CASSSRELRYTGELFF. The CDR3 region has the DNA TGTGCCAGCAGTTCCAGGGAACTCCGATACACCGGGGAGCTGTTTTTT.